The text below deals with one TCR beta chain. The time point here: blood 4 weeks post-SBRT, at nephrectomy. Stated treatment: 15 Gy SBRT to primary tumor, nephrectomy 4 weeks later. This sample stems from a study of radiation and T cells in renal cell carcinoma. Germline values: CDR1 SGHRS, CDR2 YFSETQ. The germline V and J ends were trimmed by 2 bases and 5 bases, with 14 bases remaining between them. This CDR3 has 15 residues. Produced via immunoSEQ multiplex PCR; TCRdb's table is partial and in-frame only. The table lists approximately 170,000 clones, about 88% of them singletons. Sequenced material: blood, taken from a patient whose treatment included radiotherapy and nephrectomy. This TCR came from a woman in her forties or fifties with renal cell carcinoma. This chain joins TRBV5-1 and TRBJ2-1, with a weak D call TRBD2 (5 bases). CDR3 region: CASSLRTASNNEQFF. CDR3 coding DNA: TGCGCCAGCAGCTTAAGGACTGCAAGCAACAATGAGCAGTTCTTC.